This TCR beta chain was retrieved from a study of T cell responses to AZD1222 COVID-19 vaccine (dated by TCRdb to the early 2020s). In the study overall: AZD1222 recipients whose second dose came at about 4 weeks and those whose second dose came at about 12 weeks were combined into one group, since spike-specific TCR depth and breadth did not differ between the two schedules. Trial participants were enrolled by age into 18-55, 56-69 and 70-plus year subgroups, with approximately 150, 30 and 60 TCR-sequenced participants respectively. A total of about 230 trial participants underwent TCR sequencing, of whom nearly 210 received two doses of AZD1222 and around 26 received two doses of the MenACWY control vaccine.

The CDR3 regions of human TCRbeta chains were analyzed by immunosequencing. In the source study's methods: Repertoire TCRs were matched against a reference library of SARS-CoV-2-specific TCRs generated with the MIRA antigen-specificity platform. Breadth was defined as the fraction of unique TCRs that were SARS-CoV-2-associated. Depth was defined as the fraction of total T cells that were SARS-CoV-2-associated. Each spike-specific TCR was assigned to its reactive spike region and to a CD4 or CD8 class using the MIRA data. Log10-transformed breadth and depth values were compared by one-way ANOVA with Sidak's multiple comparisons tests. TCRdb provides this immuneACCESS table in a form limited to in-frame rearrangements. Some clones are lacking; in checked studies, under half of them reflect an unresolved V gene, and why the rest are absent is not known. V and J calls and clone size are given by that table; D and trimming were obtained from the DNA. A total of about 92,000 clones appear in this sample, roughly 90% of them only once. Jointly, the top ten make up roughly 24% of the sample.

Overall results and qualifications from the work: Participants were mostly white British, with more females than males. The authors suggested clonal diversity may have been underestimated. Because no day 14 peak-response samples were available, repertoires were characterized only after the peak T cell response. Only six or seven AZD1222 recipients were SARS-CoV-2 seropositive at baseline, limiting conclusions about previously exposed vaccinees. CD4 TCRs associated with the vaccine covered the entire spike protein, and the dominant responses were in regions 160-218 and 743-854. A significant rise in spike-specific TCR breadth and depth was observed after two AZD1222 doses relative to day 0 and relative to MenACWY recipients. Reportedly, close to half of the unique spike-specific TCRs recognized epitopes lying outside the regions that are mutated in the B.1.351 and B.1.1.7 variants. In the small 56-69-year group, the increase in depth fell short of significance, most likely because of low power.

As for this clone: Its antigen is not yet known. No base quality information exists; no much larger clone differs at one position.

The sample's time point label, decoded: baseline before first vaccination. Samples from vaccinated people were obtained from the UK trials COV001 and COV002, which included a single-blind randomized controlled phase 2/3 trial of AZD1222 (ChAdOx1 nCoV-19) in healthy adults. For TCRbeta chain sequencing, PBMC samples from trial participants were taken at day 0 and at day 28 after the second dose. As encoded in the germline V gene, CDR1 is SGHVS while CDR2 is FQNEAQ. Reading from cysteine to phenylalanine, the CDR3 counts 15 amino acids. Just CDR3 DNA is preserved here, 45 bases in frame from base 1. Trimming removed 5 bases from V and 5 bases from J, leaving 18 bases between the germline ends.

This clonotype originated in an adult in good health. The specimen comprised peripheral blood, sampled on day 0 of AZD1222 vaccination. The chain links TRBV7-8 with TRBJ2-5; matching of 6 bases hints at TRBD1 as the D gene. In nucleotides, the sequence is TGTGCCAGCAGCCAGGGACGACCGAGGGGGGAGACCCAGTACTTC. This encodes CASSQGRPRGETQYF. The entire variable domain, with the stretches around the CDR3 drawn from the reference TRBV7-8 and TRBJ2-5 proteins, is GAGVSQSPRYKVAKRGQDVALRCDPISGHVSLFWYQQALGQGPEFLTYFQNEAQLDKSGLPSDRFFAERPEGSVSTLKIQRTQQEDSAVYLCASSQGRPRGETQYFGPGTRLLVL.